This T cell receptor beta chain was recorded in a study of vaccination and CD4 T cells after COVID-19. With the Oncomine TCR Beta short-read assay, DNA from cultured CD4+ T cells was sequenced. MiXCR was run by TCRdb on the PCR reads, yielding one entry per CDR3 protein. The table has 15,000 to 20,000 distinct CDR3 sequences, 43% seen once. Turning to this clonotype: Its antigen is currently unknown.

Described treatment: roughly 10-day PBMC culture with coronavirus spike peptide pools or control peptides (ViraFEST assay). Germline V gene sequence: CDR1 SGHTA, CDR2 FQGNSA. V lost 0 bases and J 11 bases, leaving 13 bases between the germline ends. The CDR3 length is 13 residues. This receptor was taken from a human donor who had recovered from COVID-19. The chain combines TRBV7-2 with TRBJ1-1; D not certain. The specimen comprised CD4+ T cells from blood, cultured in vitro, sampled before SARS-CoV-2 vaccination. The CDR3 loop reads CASSLAGRRRAFF. The CDR3 coding sequence is TGTGCCAGCAGCTTAGCCGGGCGGAGAAGGGCTTTCTTT.